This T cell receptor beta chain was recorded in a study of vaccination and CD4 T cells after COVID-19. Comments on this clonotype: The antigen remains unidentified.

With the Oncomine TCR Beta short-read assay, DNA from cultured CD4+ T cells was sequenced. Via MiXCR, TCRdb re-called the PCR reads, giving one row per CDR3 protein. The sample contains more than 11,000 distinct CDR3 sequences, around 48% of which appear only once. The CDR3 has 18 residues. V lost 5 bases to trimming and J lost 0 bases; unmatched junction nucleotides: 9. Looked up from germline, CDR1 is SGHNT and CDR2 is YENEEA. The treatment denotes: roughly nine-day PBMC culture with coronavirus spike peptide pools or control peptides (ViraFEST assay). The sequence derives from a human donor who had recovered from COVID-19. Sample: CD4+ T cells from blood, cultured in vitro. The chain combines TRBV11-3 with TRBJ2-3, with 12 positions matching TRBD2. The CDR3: CASSGPSGGAISTDTQYF. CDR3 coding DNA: TGTGCCAGCAGCGGGCCTAGCGGGGGGGCGATAAGCACAGATACGCAGTATTTT.